These T cell receptor beta chains were read from a single sample in a study of cytomegalovirus exposure and HLA in healthy donors. Generated by immunoSEQ multiplex PCR, the TCRdb table keeps only in-frame clones and is missing some. The sample shows some 180,000 clones, about 83% of them seen only once. The source material was PBMCs. These receptors were taken from a man in his forties in good health and CMV-seropositive. CDR3s include the opening cysteine and the closing phenylalanine or tryptophan. The D gene is left open where the match is weak. Expanded clones are given a class, and other clones once, few, many or no size at all.

v_call	j_call	clone_size	d_call	cdr3_aa	cdr3_nt
TRBV5-1	TRBJ2-1	NA	TRBD2	CASSVLAGIDDEQFF	TGCGCCAGCAGTGTACTAGCGGGCATCGACGATGAGCAGTTCTTC
TRBV19	TRBJ1-4	NA	NA	CASTQSGGSLPGEKLFF	TGTGCCAGTACCCAATCTGGTGGGTCCTTACCGGGTGAAAAACTGTTTTTT
TRBV5-1	TRBJ2-5	NA	TRBD2	CASSLGGGLASRETQYF	TGCGCCAGCAGCTTGGGGGGGGGACTAGCATCTCGCGAGACCCAGTACTTC
TRBV9	TRBJ2-1	once	NA	CASSVTGGYNEQFF	TGTGCCAGCAGCGTAACAGGAGGGTACAATGAGCAGTTCTTC
TRBV10-2	TRBJ2-3	NA	TRBD1	CASSDLQGRDTQYF	TGCGCCAGCAGTGACCTACAGGGGAGAGATACGCAGTATTTT
TRBV11-2	TRBJ2-2	NA	NA	CASSSARGTGELFF	TGTGCCAGCAGCTCGGCCAGGGGCACCGGGGAGCTGTTTTTT
TRBV10-3	TRBJ2-7	NA	NA	CAISESQVPGSEQYF	TGTGCCATCAGTGAGTCCCAGGTTCCAGGGTCCGAGCAGTACTTC
TRBV5-4	TRBJ1-1	once	NA	CASSLLQANTEAFF	TGTGCCAGCAGCTTGTTGCAGGCGAACACTGAAGCTTTCTTT
TRBV5-5	TRBJ1-2	NA	NA	CASSSLALTGGYTF	TGTGCCAGCAGCTCCCTGGCGCTTACGGGGGGCTACACCTTC
TRBV18	TRBJ1-1	NA	NA	CASSPDSGRRREAFF	TGTGCCAGCTCACCTGATAGCGGGCGGCGGCGTGAAGCTTTCTTT
TRBV5-6	TRBJ1-4	NA	NA	CASGRTSNEKLFF	TGTGCCAGCGGGAGGACCTCTAATGAAAAACTGTTTTTT
TRBV11-3	TRBJ2-3	NA	NA	CASSPYPSPDTQYF	TGTGCCAGCAGCCCTTACCCGAGCCCAGATACGCAGTATTTT
TRBV4-1	TRBJ2-6	few	NA	CASSQGGRGKSGANGLTF	TGCGCCAGCAGCCAAGGGGGCAGGGGAAAGTCTGGGGCCAACGGCCTGACTTTC
TRBV9	TRBJ2-7	NA	TRBD2	CASSPSGTSGYEQYF	TGTGCCAGCAGCCCCTCTGGGACTAGCGGCTACGAGCAGTACTTC
TRBV29-1	TRBJ2-1	NA	NA	CSVEPTPGEQFF	TGCAGCGTTGAACCCACGCCGGGTGAGCAGTTCTTC
TRBV29-1	TRBJ2-7	once	TRBD2	CSGRLAGEYEQYF	TGCAGCGGGCGACTAGCGGGAGAGTACGAGCAGTACTTC
TRBV6-1	TRBJ2-7	NA	TRBD1	CASREQGAIGVYEQYF	TGTGCCAGCAGGGAACAGGGGGCAATCGGGGTCTACGAGCAGTACTTC
TRBV5-8	TRBJ1-5	NA	NA	CASSLNMGRYQPQHF	TGTGCCAGCAGCTTGAATATGGGGCGTTATCAGCCCCAGCATTTT
TRBV15	TRBJ1-2	NA	TRBD1	CATSPRTGEGYGYTF	TGTGCCACCAGCCCACGGACAGGGGAGGGTTATGGCTACACCTTC
TRBV6-6	TRBJ2-5	NA	NA	CASSYTGNEETQYF	TGTGCCAGCAGTTACACGGGGAACGAAGAGACCCAGTACTTC
TRBV5-1	TRBJ2-1	NA	NA	CASSFQQGYNEQFF	TGCGCCAGCAGCTTCCAACAGGGTTACAATGAGCAGTTCTTC
TRBV5-1	TRBJ2-2	NA	TRBD1	CASSSFLGQQNTGELFF	TGCGCCAGCAGCTCATTCCTGGGACAGCAGAACACCGGGGAGCTGTTTTTT
TRBV29-1	TRBJ1-1	once	NA	CSAFNTEAFF	TGCAGCGCCTTTAACACTGAAGCTTTCTTT
TRBV5-6	TRBJ1-1	once	TRBD1	CASSLRDRGRAEAFF	TGTGCCAGCAGCCTCCGGGACAGGGGACGCGCTGAAGCTTTCTTT
TRBV29-1	TRBJ2-2	NA	NA	CSVDRENTGELFF	TGCAGCGTTGACCGGGAGAACACCGGGGAGCTGTTTTTT
TRBV15	TRBJ2-1	NA	TRBD2	CATSRLAGGGNEQFF	TGTGCCACCAGCAGACTAGCGGGAGGTGGCAATGAGCAGTTCTTC
TRBV6-5	TRBJ1-5	NA	NA	CASSLGGQPQHF	TGTGCCAGCAGTTTAGGAGGTCAGCCCCAGCATTTT
TRBV5-1	TRBJ2-7	NA	TRBD2	CASSLEASGSYEQYF	TGCGCCAGCAGCCTGGAGGCTAGCGGGAGCTACGAGCAGTACTTC
TRBV27	TRBJ1-1	NA	TRBD1	CASRLGRRGMTEAFF	TGTGCCAGCAGGTTAGGGCGCAGGGGGATGACTGAAGCTTTCTTT
TRBV28	TRBJ1-6	NA	NA	CASSGGDVNSPLHF	TGTGCCAGCAGTGGGGGGGACGTAAATTCACCCCTCCACTTT
TRBV15	TRBJ2-4	NA	TRBD2	CATIAGAVDIQYF	TGTGCCACCATTGCGGGAGCGGTGGACATTCAGTACTTC
TRBV6-4	TRBJ1-1	NA	NA	CASSDEENTEAFF	TGTGCCAGCAGTGACGAGGAGAACACTGAAGCTTTCTTT
TRBV11-3	TRBJ2-2	once	NA	CASSSGLGRGDTGELFF	TGTGCCAGCAGCTCCGGCCTGGGCAGGGGGGACACCGGGGAGCTGTTTTTT
TRBV29-1	TRBJ2-5	NA	TRBD1	CSVGTGLQETQYF	TGCAGCGTTGGGACAGGGCTCCAAGAGACCCAGTACTTC
TRBV11-3	TRBJ2-1	NA	TRBD1	CASSLGHAGGNEQFF	TGTGCCAGCAGCTTAGGACACGCAGGGGGAAATGAGCAGTTCTTC
TRBV25-1	TRBJ2-1	NA	TRBD2	CASSTWGSRGDNEQFF	TGTGCCAGCAGTACTTGGGGGTCACGGGGGGACAATGAGCAGTTCTTC
TRBV19	TRBJ1-5	NA	NA	CASSWRVILGNQPQHF	TGTGCCAGTAGTTGGCGGGTTATCTTAGGCAATCAGCCCCAGCATTTT
TRBV7-3	TRBJ2-2	NA	NA	CASSFVRGYNTGELFF	TGTGCCAGCAGCTTTGTCCGGGGGTATAACACCGGGGAGCTGTTTTTT
TRBV5-1	TRBJ2-7	NA	TRBD2	CASRSGSIYEQYF	TGCGCCAGCAGGAGCGGGAGCATCTACGAGCAGTACTTC
TRBV19	TRBJ1-5	once	NA	CASSSPGESNQPQHF	TGTGCCAGTAGTTCCCCAGGGGAGAGTAATCAGCCCCAGCATTTT
TRBV6-5	TRBJ1-1	NA	NA	CASSYREGLTEAFF	TGTGCCAGCAGTTACCGGGAGGGATTAACTGAAGCTTTCTTT
TRBV19	TRBJ2-1	few	TRBD1	CASRDRGENEQFF	TGTGCCAGTAGGGACAGGGGGGAGAATGAGCAGTTCTTC